The 11 T cell receptor beta chains listed next were all sequenced from one sample in a study of blood T cells in healthy people across ages. A J-beta primer mix and a sample-barcoded 5' primer were used in a second PCR of about 6 to 12 cycles. Each CDR3 protein gets one entry after TCRdb re-called the 5' RACE reads with MiXCR. Of 1,300,000 or so distinct CDR3 sequences detected, 55% to 75% appear once; the ten largest clones hold 6.5% to 8.5%. The sequencing input was blood. The receptors originated from a man aged 18 to 29 in good health.

The rearrangement links TRBV6-5 to TRBJ2-5; 11 bases agree with TRBD1. V shed 6 bases and J 5 bases; nucleotides not matched to a gene: 5. Germline V lookup: CDR1 MNHEY, CDR2 SVGAGI. The CDR3 runs to 14 residues. Here the CDR3 reads CASRRTGGIETQYF. CDR3 bases: TGTGCCAGCAGGCGGACAGGGGGCATTGAGACCCAGTACTTC.

The chain has TRBV11-2 and TRBJ2-5, with TRBD2 matching over 11 bases. This CDR3 spans 15 amino acids. CDR1 and CDR2 from the germline V gene are SGHAT and FQNNGV. V trimming: 4 bases; J trimming: 1 base; junction bases outside the gene matches: 2. In DNA form, the CDR3 reads TGTGCCAGCAGCTATACTAGCGGGGGCCAAGAGACCCAGTACTTC. It translates to CASSYTSGGQETQYF.

This chain joins TRBV6-1 and TRBJ2-5; D not resolved. This CDR3 has 16 amino acids. Germline CDR1 reads MNHNS; CDR2 reads SASEGT. Trimming removed 2 bases at V and 4 bases at J, with 17 bases between. The CDR3 sequence: CASSELGYGARETQYF. The CDR3 nucleotides are TGTGCCAGCAGTGAATTAGGGTACGGTGCGAGAGAGACCCAGTACTTC.

This clonotype was recorded a few times. The genes are TRBV20-1 and TRBJ2-3; D not resolved. Germline V gives CDR1 DFQATT, CDR2 SNEGSKA (reference sequence). CDR3 size: 14 residues. The ends were cut back, 1 base at V and 5 bases at J, with 13 bases in the middle. CDR3 nucleotides: TGCAGTGCTAGAGCCCTGAACAATCGAGATACGCAGTATTTT. It yields the protein CSARALNNRDTQYF.

J is TRBJ1-2 and V is TRBV21-1. TRBV21-1 is classified as a pseudogene. This CDR3 contains 15 residues. The CDR3 reads CASSRAANSNYGYTF. CDR3 nucleotide sequence: TGTGCCAGCAGCAGGGCAGCTAATTCTAACTATGGCTACACCTTC.

The gene calls are TRBV6-2 or TRBV6-3 and TRBJ2-5; D could derive from TRBD1 or TRBD2 (5 bases each). CDR1 MNHEY and CDR2 SVGEGT come from the germline V gene. This CDR3 is built from 14 residues. Trimming took off 8 bases at V and 5 bases at J, with 18 bases between the two ends. The CDR3 coding sequence is TGTGCCAGCGGGGAGACAGTCCGGGTGGAGACCCAGTACTTC. Its protein is CASGETVRVETQYF.

The V call is TRBV5-1, the J call TRBJ2-7; 7 bases fit TRBD1. Trimming took 0 bases from V and 2 from J; bases not matched to a gene: 5. The germline V gene encodes CDR1 SGHRS and CDR2 YFSETQ. The CDR3 loop spans 15 amino acids. This CDR3 reads CASSLEGQITYEQYF. CDR3 in DNA: TGCGCCAGCAGCTTGGAGGGACAGATTACCTACGAGCAGTACTTC.

The V call is TRBV6-1, the J call TRBJ2-1, with D possibly matching TRBD2 (5 bases). The J call could be wrong; TRBJ2-7 is a better fit for the DNA end. Germline CDR1 reads MNHNS; CDR2 reads SASEGT. The CDR3 extends over 15 amino acids. CDR3 loop: CASSEVGIFYYEQYV. In DNA form, the CDR3 reads TGTGCCAGCAGTGAAGTCGGGATATTTTACTACGAGCAGTACGTC.

The table lists this clonotype with a few counts. The chain couples TRBV6-6 to TRBJ2-5; D gene ambiguous. This CDR3 has 13 residues. Germline V CDR1 and CDR2: MNHNY, SVGAGI (reference sequence). Trimming removed 2 bases at V and 2 bases at J, with 6 bases between. This chain's CDR3 is CASSYVVQETQYF. CDR3 nucleotides: TGTGCCAGCAGTTACGTAGTACAAGAGACCCAGTACTTC.

The rearrangement uses TRBV6-5 and TRBJ2-7, with TRBD1 matching 7 bases. The ends lost 2 bases at V and 0 bases at J; junction bases unmatched: 7. The CDR3 is 16 amino acids. From germline, CDR1 is MNHEY and CDR2 SVGAGI. In nucleotides, the CDR3 is TGTGCCAGCAGTTACCACGGACAGGCGAGCTCCTACGAGCAGTACTTC. This sequence encodes CASSYHGQASSYEQYF.

The V and J genes are TRBV14 and TRBJ1-4; D is unclear. The V end lost 1 base, the J end lost 11 bases, and 8 bases lay between the germline ends. The CDR3 consists of 12 residues. Germline V CDR1 and CDR2: SGHDN, FVKESK. CDR3 bases: TGTGCCAGCAGCCAAGTTAACAGTAAACTGTTTTTT. It specifies CASSQVNSKLFF.